Below are 29 T cell receptor beta chains sequenced from a single sample in a study of T cells in Graves' hyperthyroidism and ophthalmopathy. Using RNA transcripts as the source, TCR beta CDR3 regions were amplified. HTBI primers drove first-round RT-PCR of the TCR CDR3. TCRdb called the multiplex PCR reads again in MiXCR, with one record for every CDR3 protein. The sample gives about 290,000 distinct CDR3 sequences, approximately 15% of which show up once; 7.9% is in the top ten. The sequencing input was blood. These receptors were taken from a woman between 40 and 55 years old with Graves' hyperthyroidism.

The genes are TRBV4-1 and TRBJ2-1, with TRBD2 identical over 12 bases. The CDR3 totals 16 residues. The germline V gene has CDR1 MGHRA and CDR2 YSYEKL. The V and J ends lost 1 base and 7 bases, in that order; junction bases with no gene match: 5. CDR3 region: CASSQGWGTSGNEQFF. The CDR3, as DNA: TGCGCCAGCAGCCAAGGGTGGGGGACTAGCGGGAATGAGCAGTTCTTC.

In regard to this clonotype: It may be a read error: a sequence one base away is much more abundant. The rearrangement joins TRBV20-1 to TRBJ2-7; TRBD1 agrees at 10 bases. The V and J ends lost 6 bases and 2 bases, in that order; junction bases with no gene match: 4. Germline CDR1 is DFQATT and CDR2 is SNEGSKA (reference sequence). The CDR3 totals 13 residues. The CDR3 reads CSAGTGVPYEQYF. CDR3 DNA: TGCAGTGCGGGGACAGGGGTCCCCTACGAGCAGTACTTC.

This clonotype was recorded at least ten times. The chain links TRBV15 to TRBJ2-2; D is undetermined. Per germline, CDR1 LNHNV and CDR2 YYDKDF (reference sequence). With 0 bases removed from V and 3 bases from J, the gap between germline ends came to 5 bases. This CDR3 contains 14 residues. The CDR3 region has the DNA TGTGCCACCAGCAGAGATAAGTACACCGGGGAGCTGTTTTTT. Its protein product is CATSRDKYTGELFF.

This clonotype was seen many times. This sequence joins TRBV12-3 or TRBV12-4 and TRBJ2-1; 8 nucleotides align to TRBD1. The CDR3 contains 14 residues. The V and J ends lost 7 bases and 2 bases, in that order; junction bases with no gene match: 4. CDR3 region: CASNIQGAYNEQFF. The CDR3 bases are TGTGCCAGCAATATACAGGGGGCCTACAATGAGCAGTTCTTC.

This clonotype was counted many times. This chain links TRBV14 with TRBJ2-3; tentatively, D is TRBD1 or TRBD2 (5 bases each). CDR1 and CDR2 (germline): SGHDN, FVKESK. CDR3 length: 13 residues. The V gene lost 4 bases and the J gene lost 11 bases, with 16 bases spanning the gap. The DNA of the CDR3 is TGTGCCAGCAGCCGAAGCCAAGGGGAGATGCAGTATTTT. Encoded protein: CASSRSQGEMQYF.

This clonotype occurred a few times. The chain uses TRBV6-1 and TRBJ1-2; a possible D gene is TRBD1 (5 bases). Germline values: CDR1 MNHNS, CDR2 SASEGT. The CDR3 contains 13 residues. The V end lost 5 bases, the J end lost 8 bases, and 15 bases lay between the germline ends. DNA of the CDR3: TGTGCCAGCAGTCGAACGGGGGGAGGAGGCTACACCTTC. Amino acids: CASSRTGGGGYTF.

This chain uses TRBV4-1 with TRBJ2-1; D could derive from TRBD1 or TRBD2 (6 bases each). V was pared by 1 base and J by 7 bases, with 20 bases between. Germline-derived CDR1 and CDR2 are MGHRA and YSYEKL. The CDR3 sequence is 17 residues long. The CDR3 nucleotides are TGCGCCAGCAGCCAAGTTACGGGGGCATCTAACGTAAATGAGCAGTTCTTC. This sequence encodes CASSQVTGASNVNEQFF.

This clonotype was counted once. The J gene is TRBJ1-3, the V gene TRBV6-1; D not certain. This CDR3 has 15 residues. Germline V gene lookup returns CDR1 MNHNS and CDR2 SASEGT. V was shortened by 6 bases and J by 0 bases, with 12 bases between the two germline ends. The CDR3 DNA is TGTGCCAGCAGCCTCGTGGAGCTCTCTGGAAACACCATATATTTT. Its protein is CASSLVELSGNTIYF.

This clonotype came up a few times. This may be a read error: a much more frequent sequence differs by one nucleotide. Since the CDR3 does not end with the conserved phenylalanine or tryptophan, this likely comes from a read error. This rearrangement joins TRBV12-3 or TRBV12-4 to TRBJ2-3; the D is unclear. Deletions cut 1 base from V and 1 base from J, with 3 bases between. This CDR3 spans 13 amino acids. CDR3 bases: TGTGCCAGCAGTTTAGAGGGCACAGATACGCAGTATCTT. It specifies CASSLEGTDTQYL.

This clonotype was observed a few times. This chain connects TRBV12-3 or TRBV12-4 to TRBJ2-5; possibly TRBD1 or TRBD2 for D (5 bases each). This CDR3 comprises 16 residues. Deletions cut 2 bases from V and 3 bases from J, with 16 bases between. The CDR3: CASSLSSGLGEETQYF. The DNA of the CDR3 is TGTGCCAGCAGTTTATCATCGGGGCTCGGGGAAGAGACCCAGTACTTC.

This clonotype was picked up many times. The chain uses TRBV2 and TRBJ2-1; TRBD2 is a possible D gene (6 bases). The ends were cut back, 6 bases at V and 0 bases at J, with 15 bases in the middle. The CDR3 consists of 16 residues. Looked up from germline, CDR1 is SNHLY and CDR2 is FYNNEI. CDR3 residues: CASRAGTLSSYNEQFF. The DNA for the CDR3 is TGTGCCAGCAGAGCCGGGACTCTGAGCTCCTACAATGAGCAGTTCTTC.

This CDR3 is CASSLAVVGEQFF. The CDR3 DNA is TGTGCCAGCAGCTTGGCTGTGGTGGGTGAGCAGTTCTTC. The chain combines TRBV5-5 with TRBJ2-1, with unresolved D. Trimming shortened V by 0 bases and J by 9 bases, and 10 bases separated the two germline ends. Germline V CDR1 and CDR2: SGHKS, YYEKEE (reference sequence). CDR3 size: 13 residues.

This clonotype appeared many times. The rearrangement links TRBV6-1 to TRBJ2-1; perhaps TRBD2 as D (5 bases). Deletions cut 6 bases from V and 6 bases from J, with 15 bases between. Germline V gene data show CDR1 as MNHNS and CDR2 as SASEGT. This CDR3 spans 14 amino acids. The CDR3 protein is CASRIGPRANEQFF. As DNA, the CDR3 is TGTGCCAGCAGGATTGGTCCGAGGGCCAATGAGCAGTTCTTC.

The chain carries TRBV29-1 and TRBJ1-3; no clear D gene. CDR3 size: 13 residues. Trimming pared 4 bases from V and 4 bases from J, leaving 11 bases between. The germline V gene encodes CDR1 SQVTM and CDR2 ANQGSEA. The CDR3 DNA follows: TGCAGCGTTGCCCGGGATAGAGGAAACACCATATATTTT. Its translation: CSVARDRGNTIYF.

This clonotype came up many times. The J gene is TRBJ2-7, the V gene TRBV28; D is ambiguous. The CDR3 runs 13 residues. The ends were cut back, 5 bases at V and 1 base at J, with 9 bases in the middle. Germline CDR1 is MDHEN and CDR2 is SYDVKM. The CDR3 DNA follows: TGTGCCAGCAGTCTTCCGACGTCCTACGAGCAGTACTTC. Its translation: CASSLPTSYEQYF.

This clonotype has at least ten counts. This chain joins TRBV24-1 and TRBJ2-2; 9 bases match TRBD2. Per the germline V gene, CDR1 is KGHDR and CDR2 is SFDVKD. This CDR3 is built from 14 residues. V shed 4 bases and J 6 bases; nucleotides not matched to a gene: 2. CDR3 residues: CATSDEREAGELFF. CDR3 in DNA: TGTGCCACCAGTGACGAGCGGGAGGCCGGGGAGCTGTTTTTT.

Only a few counts were recorded for this clonotype. The chain combines TRBV13 with TRBJ2-4; D is unresolved. Trimming took off 6 bases at V and 3 bases at J, with 18 bases between the two ends. Germline lookup yields CDR1 PRHDT and CDR2 FYEKMQ (reference sequence). The CDR3 consists of 16 residues. The CDR3 protein is CASSPEGSVGKNIQYF. The CDR3 DNA is TGTGCCAGCAGTCCAGAAGGTTCAGTAGGCAAAAACATTCAGTACTTC.

Points on this clonotype: This may arise from a read error, as a much more abundant clone is one base away. V usage is TRBV28 and J usage is TRBJ2-1; D is ambiguous. The CDR3 is made up of 13 amino acids. The V and J ends lost 7 bases and 5 bases respectively, with 12 bases between them. The germline V gene has CDR1 MDHEN and CDR2 SYDVKM. CDR3 nucleotides: TGTGCCAGCACCCTCAGTCACGACAATGAGCAGTTCTTC. This encodes CASTLSHDNEQFF.

This clonotype was recorded a few times. V and J are TRBV7-3 and TRBJ2-1; TRBD2 might be the D (6 bases). Germline V CDR1 and CDR2: SGHTA, FQGTGA. CDR3 size: 14 residues. V was shortened by 5 bases and J by 6 bases, with 14 bases between the two germline ends. CDR3 DNA: TGTGCCAGCAGCCCCGCGGCGGGGTGCAATGAGCAGTTCTTC. Translated, it gives CASSPAAGCNEQFF.

This clonotype was counted many times. The rearrangement joins TRBV11-3 to TRBJ2-1; TRBD1 aligns across 7 bases. The CDR3 is 15 amino acids. The V segment lost 1 base and the J segment 8 bases; nucleotides outside the gene matches: 8. The V gene's germline CDR1 is SGHNT and CDR2 YENEEA. The CDR3 region is CASSLGTKTGDEQFF. The CDR3 DNA follows: TGTGCCAGCAGCTTAGGGACCAAAACAGGGGATGAGCAGTTCTTC.

V is TRBV20-1 and J is TRBJ2-1; TRBD2 agrees at 8 bases. V was pared by 3 bases and J by 4 bases, with 8 bases of the junction left unmatched. Germline V gene lookup returns CDR1 DFQATT and CDR2 SNEGSKA (reference sequence). This CDR3 spans 15 amino acids. The CDR3 spells CSASTVTSVYNEQFF. The CDR3 DNA reads TGCAGTGCTAGTACGGTGACTAGCGTATACAATGAGCAGTTCTTC.

This clonotype has only a few counts. V gene TRBV12-3 or TRBV12-4 combines with J gene TRBJ2-5; 8 bases agree with TRBD2. CDR3 length: 13 residues. The ends lost 5 bases at V and 5 bases at J; junction bases unmatched: 4. As DNA, the CDR3 is TGTGCCAGCAGTCGCGGGAGGTTGGAGACCCAGTACTTC. It is translated as CASSRGRLETQYF.

This clonotype has a handful of counts. V and J are TRBV19 and TRBJ2-1; maybe TRBD1 (8 bases). V was cut by 3 bases and J by 8 bases, with 26 bases left in between. The length of the CDR3 is 18 residues. Germline CDR1 and CDR2: LNHDA and SQIVND (reference sequence). The CDR3 sequence: CASSIFPGGGRRGHEQFF. CDR3 nucleotide sequence: TGTGCCAGTAGTATCTTCCCAGGGGGCGGGAGAAGGGGGCATGAGCAGTTCTTC.

This clonotype came up many times. V is TRBV6-5 and J is TRBJ2-7, with 7 bases matching TRBD2. Germline V CDR1 and CDR2: MNHEY, SVGAGI. CDR3 length equals 15 residues. V shed 2 bases, J shed 3 bases, and the junction held 7 bases outside the gene matches. As DNA, the CDR3 is TGTGCCAGCAGTTACAGGTCTAGCGGATACTACGAGCAGTACTTC. Translated, it gives CASSYRSSGYYEQYF.

This clonotype was detected ten times or more. The chain combines TRBV30 with TRBJ2-3; D is ambiguous. Germline lookup yields CDR1 GTSNPN and CDR2 SVGIG (reference sequence). The CDR3 covers 13 residues. V was shortened by 2 bases and J by 2 bases, with 8 bases between the two germline ends. Here the CDR3 DNA reads TGTGCCTGGAGTTTGGGCCCCACAGATACGCAGTATTTT. Amino acids: CAWSLGPTDTQYF.

At least ten counts were recorded for this clonotype. The genes are TRBV6-1 and TRBJ1-1, with D perhaps matching TRBD1 (5 bases). The CDR3 sequence is 14 residues long. The V end lost 5 bases, the J end lost 4 bases, and 14 bases lay between the germline ends. The germline CDR1 and CDR2 sequences are MNHNS and SASEGT. The CDR3 sequence: CASSYISGSTEAFF. Here the CDR3 DNA reads TGTGCCAGCAGTTACATTTCAGGGTCCACTGAAGCTTTCTTT.

This clonotype was observed at least ten times. The chain joins TRBV24-1 to TRBJ2-1; TRBD2 matches at 11 bases. The germline CDR1 and CDR2 sequences are KGHDR and SFDVKD. The length of the CDR3 is 16 residues. J gave up 8 bases and V 4 bases, and 9 bases lay outside the gene matches. This CDR3 is CATSEAQTSGTDEQFF. The CDR3 DNA reads TGTGCCACCAGTGAGGCACAGACTAGCGGGACCGATGAGCAGTTCTTC.

The V and J genes are TRBV10-3 and TRBJ1-4, with a tentative D call TRBD1 (6 bases). This CDR3 has 14 residues. V shed 0 bases and J shed 13 bases, with 15 bases lying between them. CDR1 and CDR2 from the germline V gene are ENHRY and SYGVKD. The CDR3 protein is CAISESGRGGRLFF. CDR3 in DNA: TGTGCCATCAGTGAGTCTGGAAGGGGGGGACGACTGTTTTTT.

This clonotype was found many times. The gene calls are TRBV2 and TRBJ1-5; tentatively, D is TRBD1 (6 bases). Per the germline V gene, CDR1 is SNHLY and CDR2 is FYNNEI. This CDR3 comprises 12 residues. Trimming took off 3 bases at V and 6 bases at J, with 6 bases between the two ends. Written as DNA, the CDR3 is TGTGCCAGCAGTGACAGGGGTCAGCCCCAGCATTTT. As protein: CASSDRGQPQHF.